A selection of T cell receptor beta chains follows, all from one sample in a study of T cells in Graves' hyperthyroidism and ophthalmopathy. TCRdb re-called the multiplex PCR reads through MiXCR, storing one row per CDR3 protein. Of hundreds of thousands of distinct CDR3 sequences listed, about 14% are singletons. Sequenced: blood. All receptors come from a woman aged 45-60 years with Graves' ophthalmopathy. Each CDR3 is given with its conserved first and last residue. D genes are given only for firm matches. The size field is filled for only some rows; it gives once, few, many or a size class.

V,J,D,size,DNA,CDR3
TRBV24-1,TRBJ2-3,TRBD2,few,TGTGCCACCAGTGAATTAGCGGGAGGTGGCCTTAGCACAGATACGCAGTATTTT,CATSELAGGGLSTDTQYF
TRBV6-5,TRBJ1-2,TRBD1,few,TGTGCCAGCAGTTACCTAGGGACAGTCCCATACTATGGCTACACCTTC,CASSYLGTVPYYGYTF
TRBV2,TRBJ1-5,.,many,TGTGCCAGCAATCGGGGGCAAAGCAATCAGCCCCAGCATTTT,CASNRGQSNQPQHF
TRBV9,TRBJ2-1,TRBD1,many,TGTGCCAGCAGCGCGGGACAGGGGGTCTATGAGCAGTTCTTC,CASSAGQGVYEQFF
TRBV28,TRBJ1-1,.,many,TGTGCCAGCAGTTTAACGCTGCGTGAAGCTTTCTTT,CASSLTLREAFF
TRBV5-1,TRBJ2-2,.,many,TGCGCCAGCAGCCCACAAGCGAACACCGGGGAGCTGTTTTTT,CASSPQANTGELFF
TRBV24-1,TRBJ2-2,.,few,TGTGCCACCAGTGATTTCGAGAGGAACACCGGGGAGCTGTTTTTT,CATSDFERNTGELFF
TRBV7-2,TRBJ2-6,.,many,TGTGCCAGCAGCTCCCCAACCGGGGCCAACGTCCTGACTTTC,CASSSPTGANVLTF
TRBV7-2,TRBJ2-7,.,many,TGTGCCAGCAGCCCGCAGACACAGTTTTACGAGCAGTACTTC,CASSPQTQFYEQYF
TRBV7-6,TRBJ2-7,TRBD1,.,TGTGCCAGCAGCCAATGGACAGGGAAGAACTACGAGCAGTACTTC,CASSQWTGKNYEQYF
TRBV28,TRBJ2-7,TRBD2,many,TGTGCCAGCACTCCCTCGGCGGGAGGAAGGCCCGAGCAGTACTTC,CASTPSAGGRPEQYF
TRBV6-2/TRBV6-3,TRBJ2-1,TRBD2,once,TGTGCCAGCAGCTTGAGACCGGGACTAGCGGGAGTTGAGCAGTTCTTC,CASSLRPGLAGVEQFF
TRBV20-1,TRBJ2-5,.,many,TGCAGTGCTAGAGATCGAGTACGAGAGACCCAGTACTTC,CSARDRVRETQYF
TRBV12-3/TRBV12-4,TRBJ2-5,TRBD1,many,TGTGCCAGCAGAGGGACAGGGGGCCTAATCAGGGGCGAGACCCAGTACTTC,CASRGTGGLIRGETQYF
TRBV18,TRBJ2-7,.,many,TGTGCCAGCTCACACGGATCCTACGAGCAGTACTTC,CASSHGSYEQYF
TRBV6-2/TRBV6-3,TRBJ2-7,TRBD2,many,TGTGCCAGCAGTTACTCATTAGCGGGAACGAGCTACGAGCAGTACTTC,CASSYSLAGTSYEQYF
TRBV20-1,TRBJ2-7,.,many,TGCAGTGCTAGGTTTCGGGTTTCCTACGAGCAGTACTTC,CSARFRVSYEQYF
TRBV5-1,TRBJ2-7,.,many,TGCGCCAGCAGCTTGGTATGGGGGGACCCCTCCTACGAGCAGTACTTC,CASSLVWGDPSYEQYF
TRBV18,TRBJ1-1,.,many,TGTGCCAGCTCACGGGAAGGGATGAACACTGAAGCTTTCTTT,CASSREGMNTEAFF
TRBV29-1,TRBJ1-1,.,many,TGCAGCGTTGGGAGCGTACTGAACACTGAAGCTTTCTTT,CSVGSVLNTEAFF
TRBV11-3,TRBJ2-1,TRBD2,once,TGTGCCAGCAGCAAAGGGACTAGCGGGCTCAATGAGCAGTTCTTC,CASSKGTSGLNEQFF
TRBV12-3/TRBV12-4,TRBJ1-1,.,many,TGTGCCAGCAGTTACCAAAGGGCCACTGAAGCTTTCTTT,CASSYQRATEAFF
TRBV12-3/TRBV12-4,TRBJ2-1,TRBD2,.,TGTGCCAGCAGACCCGGGACTAGCGGCCACAATGAGCAGTTCTTC,CASRPGTSGHNEQFF
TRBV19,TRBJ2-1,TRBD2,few,TGTGCCAGTAGTATTCGGGAGGGCCTTATGAAAAGGTCCTACAATGAGCAGTTCTTC,CASSIREGLMKRSYNEQFF
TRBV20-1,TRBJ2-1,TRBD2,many,TGCAGTGCCGGTAGCGGGAATGAGCAGTTCTTC,CSAGSGNEQFF
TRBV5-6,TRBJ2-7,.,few,TGTGCCAGCAGCTTGGTCAGTCTCCCCTCCCTGGACCCCTACGAGCAGTACTTC,CASSLVSLPSLDPYEQYF
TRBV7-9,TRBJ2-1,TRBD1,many,TGTGCCAGCAGCTCTGACCTGACAGGGGGGAGGACTTATGAGCAGTTCTTC,CASSSDLTGGRTYEQFF
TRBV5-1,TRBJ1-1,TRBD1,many,TGCGCCAGCAGGTCCGGGACAGGGGACACTGAAGCTTTCTTT,CASRSGTGDTEAFF
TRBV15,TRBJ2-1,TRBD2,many,TGTGCCACCAGCAGAGATCTCAAGGTAGCGGGAGGGAGGAATGAGCAGTTCTTC,CATSRDLKVAGGRNEQFF
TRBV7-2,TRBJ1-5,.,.,TGTGCCAGCAGCTCGGGCCCGTGGGATCAGCCCCAGCATTTT,CASSSGPWDQPQHF
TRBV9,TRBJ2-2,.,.,TGTGCCAGCAGCGTACCTTCGGCGAGTGGCGGGGAGCTGTTTTTT,CASSVPSASGGELFF
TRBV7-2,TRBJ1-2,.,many,TGTGCCAGCAGCGATAGGGGGGGCGGTGGCTACACCTTC,CASSDRGGGGYTF
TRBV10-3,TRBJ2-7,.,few,TGTGCCATCAGTGGACAGGGGAGGGACGAGCAGTACTTC,CAISGQGRDEQYF
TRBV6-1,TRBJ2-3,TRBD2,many,TGTGCCAGCCGAAAAGCGGGAGGGTTCACAGATACGCAGTATTTT,CASRKAGGFTDTQYF
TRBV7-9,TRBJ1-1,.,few,TGTGCCAGCAGCTTAGCGCTAGTTGGGAGCACTGAAGCTTTCTTT,CASSLALVGSTEAFF
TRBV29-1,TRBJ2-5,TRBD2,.,TGCAGCGTTGTAAGCCTAGCGGGAGTGGAGACCCAGTACTTC,CSVVSLAGVETQYF
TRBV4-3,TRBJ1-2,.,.,TGCGCCAGCACCAAAGGGTTGGGGGCCGGGGGCTACACCTTC,CASTKGLGAGGYTF
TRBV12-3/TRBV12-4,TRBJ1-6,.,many,TGTGCCAGCAGCCGACAATCGTCACCCCTCCACTTT,CASSRQSSPLHF
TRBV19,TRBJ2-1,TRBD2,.,TGTGCCAGTAGTGCTAGCGGGAGCGCCTACAATGAGCAGTTCTTC,CASSASGSAYNEQFF
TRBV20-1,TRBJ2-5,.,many,TGCAGTGGGTTAGATAGCCAGACATATTGGGAGTACTTC,CSGLDSQTYWEYF
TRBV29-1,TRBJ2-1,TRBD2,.,TGCAGCGTGGAGGGGGCCGCATTAGCGGGAGGACCCTACAATGAGCAGTTCTTC,CSVEGAALAGGPYNEQFF
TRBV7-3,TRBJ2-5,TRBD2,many,TGTGCCAGCAGCCCGACTAGCGGGAGGGGCAGGGAGACCCAGTACTTC,CASSPTSGRGRETQYF
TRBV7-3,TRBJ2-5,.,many,TGTGCCAGCAGCTTTAGGGCTAAAGAGACCCAGTACTTC,CASSFRAKETQYF
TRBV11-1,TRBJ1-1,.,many,TGTGCCAGCAGCTTAGGCCCGACAGCTGAAGCTTTCTTT,CASSLGPTAEAFF
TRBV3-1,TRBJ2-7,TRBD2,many,TGTGCCAGCCGGCCTAGCGGGAACGACGAGCAGTACTTC,CASRPSGNDEQYF
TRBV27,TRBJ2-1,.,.,TGTGCCAGCAGTTCCCCAGAAGTGATGGAAGTAGACAATGAGCAGTTCTTC,CASSSPEVMEVDNEQFF
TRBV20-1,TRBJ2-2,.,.,TGCAGTGCTAGCGGGAAGATACCCGGGGAGCTGTTTTTT,CSASGKIPGELFF
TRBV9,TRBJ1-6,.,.,TGTGCCAGCAGCGTTAATAATTCACCCCTCCACTTT,CASSVNNSPLHF
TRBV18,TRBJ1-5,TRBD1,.,TGTGCCAGCTCACCATCGGGGACAGGGCGGGTTCAGCCCCAGCATTTT,CASSPSGTGRVQPQHF
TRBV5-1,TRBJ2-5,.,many,TGCGCCAGCCGCCCAGTAGCGAAAGAGACCCAGTACTTC,CASRPVAKETQYF
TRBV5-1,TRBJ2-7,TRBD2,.,TGCGCCAGCAGGCCGGGACTAGCGGGATTCTCCTACGAGCAGTACTTC,CASRPGLAGFSYEQYF
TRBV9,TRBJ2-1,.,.,TGTGCCAGCAGCGTAATGGGCAACTACAATGAGCAGTTCTTC,CASSVMGNYNEQFF
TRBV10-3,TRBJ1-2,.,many,TGTGCCATCAGTGAAAGTGCCTATGGCTACACCTTC,CAISESAYGYTF
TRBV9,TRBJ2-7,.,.,TGTGCCAGCAGCGTAGGCGGCGGGTCCGAGCAGTACTTC,CASSVGGGSEQYF
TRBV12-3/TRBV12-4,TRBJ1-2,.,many,TGTGCCAGCAGTTTACAGGGTATCGGTTTAGATGGCTACACCTTC,CASSLQGIGLDGYTF
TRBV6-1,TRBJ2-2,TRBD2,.,TGTGCCAGCAGACCCCCTCTAGCGGCCACGAACACCGGGGAGCTGTTTTTT,CASRPPLAATNTGELFF